Listed below are T cell receptor beta chains from one sample, sequenced in a study of control samples from healthy donors and cancer patients. Method: immunoSEQ multiplex PCR; TCRdb's copy keeps in-frame clones and lacks some. This sample has 50,000 to 55,000 clones, with about nine tenths found just once. The sequenced sample consisted of PBMCs. The receptors were sampled from a man aged 60 to 75 with head and neck cancer. The CDR3 runs from the conserved cysteine through the conserved F or W. The D gene is left open where the match is weak. Size values are once, few and many counts, or a class for expanded clones, and some rows have none.

TRBV5-6	-	15	TRBD1	TRBJ2-7	TGTGCCAGCAGCTTGCCCGACAGGGGGCCGTACGAGCAGTACTTC	CASSLPDRGPYEQYF
TRBV28	-	17	TRBD1	TRBJ2-7	TGTGCCAGCCTCCCCGGCCCCGGGACAGGGGGGGCCTACGAGCAGTACTTC	CASLPGPGTGGAYEQYF
TRBV14	-	16	TRBD1	TRBJ2-7	TGTGCCAGCAGCCATCTCTCCCTCGGGACAGCTTACGAGCAGTACTTC	CASSHLSLGTAYEQYF
TRBV30	-	13	-	TRBJ1-1	TGTGCCTGGAGGTCAACACTCATCGCTGAAGCTTTCTTT	CAWRSTLIAEAFF
TRBV5-8	-	13	-	TRBJ1-6	TGTGCCAGCAGCTTAAGAACGGATTCACCCCTCCACTTT	CASSLRTDSPLHF
TRBV4-3	-	13	-	TRBJ2-5	TGCGCCAGCAGCCAAGATAGGTTCGAGACCCAGTACTTC	CASSQDRFETQYF
TRBV4-1	once	17	-	TRBJ2-1	TGCGCCAGCAGCAACCCTGTCGGGGGACCTTCCTACAATGAGCAGTTCTTC	CASSNPVGGPSYNEQFF
TRBV29-1	few	14	-	TRBJ1-2	TGCAGCGTTGAGCCCCGGACAGCCGTCTATGGCTACACCTTC	CSVEPRTAVYGYTF
TRBV19	few	13	-	TRBJ2-7	TGTGCCAGTAGTATAGGTAGCTCCGGCGAGCAGTACTTC	CASSIGSSGEQYF
TRBV5-5	-	13	TRBD2	TRBJ2-7	TGTGCCAGCAGCCGGGGGGGCGCCTACGAGCAGTACTTC	CASSRGGAYEQYF
TRBV4-3	once	16	-	TRBJ1-4	TGCGCCAGCAGCCAAGAGGTTCAAGGGGCGGGAGAAAAACTGTTTTTT	CASSQEVQGAGEKLFF
TRBV29-1	-	11	-	TRBJ2-7	TGCAGCGTCCAGAACGGAGGTCTGTCGTACTTC	CSVQNGGLSYF
TRBV27	-	12	-	TRBJ1-1	TGTGCCAGCAGACTAGGACAGACCGAAGCTTTCTTT	CASRLGQTEAFF
TRBV4-3	few	15	-	TRBJ2-1	TGCGCCAGCAGCCAACAGCATACCTCCATCTATGAGCAGTTCTTC	CASSQQHTSIYEQFF
TRBV4-1	-	13	-	TRBJ2-5	TGCGCCAGCAGCCAAGGCGCCGTGGTGGCCCAGTACTTC	CASSQGAVVAQYF
TRBV21-1	-	13	-	TRBJ2-7	TGTGCCAGCAGACGGACAGGCTTCTACGAGCAGTACTTC	CASRRTGFYEQYF